The T cell receptor (beta chain) described here comes from a study of control samples from healthy donors and cancer patients. TCRdb's copy holds only in-frame clones and misses some; the assay was immunoSEQ multiplex PCR. The sample contains under 100,000 clones, about 89% of which appear only once. The CDR3 extends over 14 amino acids. Germline CDR1 reads LGHNT; CDR2 reads FRNRAP. After removal of 3 bases from V and 10 bases from J, the junction contained 7 bases not matched to a gene. This chain connects TRBV12-5 to TRBJ2-3, with 10 bases aligning to TRBD1. Sequencing was carried out using PBMCs. This receptor was obtained from a woman aged 45 to 65 with colorectal cancer. The CDR3 region is CASGFGTGEGAQYF. DNA of the CDR3: TGTGCTAGTGGTTTCGGGACAGGGGAGGGAGCGCAGTATTTT.